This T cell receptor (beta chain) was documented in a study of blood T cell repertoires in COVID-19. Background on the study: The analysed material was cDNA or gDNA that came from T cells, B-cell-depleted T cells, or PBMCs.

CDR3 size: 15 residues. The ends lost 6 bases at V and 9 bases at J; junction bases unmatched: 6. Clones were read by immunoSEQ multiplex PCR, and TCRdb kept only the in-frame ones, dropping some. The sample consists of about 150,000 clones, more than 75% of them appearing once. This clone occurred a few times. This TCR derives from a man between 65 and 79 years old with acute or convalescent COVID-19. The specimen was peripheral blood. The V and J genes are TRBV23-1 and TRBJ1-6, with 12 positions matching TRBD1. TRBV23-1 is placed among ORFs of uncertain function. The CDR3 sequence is CASRGDRGRSSPLHF. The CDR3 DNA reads TGCGCCAGCAGGGGGGACAGGGGGCGATCTTCACCCCTCCACTTT.